This is a list of T cell receptor beta chains from one sample in a study of T cells in localized non-small cell lung cancer. Measured with immunoSEQ multiplex PCR; TCRdb has only the in-frame clones, and not every one. This table holds tens of thousands of clones, roughly 86% found once. Sequenced material: peripheral blood, taken before any cancer treatment. The receptors shown here come from a man aged 35-69 years with stage I squamous cell lung carcinoma. CDR3s include the opening cysteine and the closing phenylalanine or tryptophan. A D gene is named only where the DNA matches it firmly. Clone size is not always given. Where it is, it says once, few, many or a class for expanded clones.

D gene: -
J gene: TRBJ1-1
clone size: -
V gene: TRBV2
CDR3 protein: CASSLGRKNTEAFF
CDR3 DNA: TGTGCCAGCAGTCTCGGACGGAAGAACACTGAAGCTTTCTTT

D gene: TRBD2
J gene: TRBJ2-1
clone size: -
V gene: TRBV27
CDR3 protein: CASSRGGAGNEQFF
CDR3 DNA: TGTGCCAGCAGTCGCGGGGGGGCCGGGAATGAGCAGTTCTTC

D gene: -
J gene: TRBJ2-7
clone size: -
V gene: TRBV5-1
CDR3 protein: CASSSRGSSSSYEQYF
CDR3 DNA: TGCGCCAGCAGCTCCCGGGGGAGCTCCAGCTCCTACGAGCAGTACTTC

D gene: -
J gene: TRBJ1-2
clone size: -
V gene: TRBV6-5
CDR3 protein: CASTPGGIGYTF
CDR3 DNA: TGTGCCAGCACCCCGGGGGGAATTGGCTACACCTTC

D gene: TRBD1
J gene: TRBJ2-7
clone size: -
V gene: TRBV5-7
CDR3 protein: CASSLVGTDDYEQYF
CDR3 DNA: TGTGCCAGCAGCTTGGTGGGGACAGACGACTACGAGCAGTACTTC

D gene: -
J gene: TRBJ2-7
clone size: -
V gene: TRBV7-3
CDR3 protein: CASSLTLGPPQYF
CDR3 DNA: TGTGCCAGCAGCTTAACGTTGGGGCCTCCGCAGTACTTC

D gene: -
J gene: TRBJ2-3
clone size: -
V gene: TRBV2
CDR3 protein: CASMGTYTDTQYF
CDR3 DNA: TGTGCCAGCATGGGGACCTACACAGATACGCAGTATTTT

D gene: -
J gene: TRBJ1-5
clone size: -
V gene: TRBV30
CDR3 protein: CAWSGRPNLIQPQHF
CDR3 DNA: TGTGCCTGGAGTGGGAGACCGAACCTCATTCAGCCCCAGCATTTT

D gene: -
J gene: TRBJ1-1
clone size: -
V gene: TRBV18
CDR3 protein: CASSPQLGTEAFF
CDR3 DNA: TGTGCCAGCTCACCCCAACTGGGCACTGAAGCTTTCTTT

D gene: -
J gene: TRBJ1-5
clone size: -
V gene: TRBV2
CDR3 protein: CASSEGGRDQPQHF
CDR3 DNA: TGTGCCAGCAGTGAGGGGGGGAGGGATCAGCCCCAGCATTTT

D gene: -
J gene: TRBJ1-5
clone size: -
V gene: TRBV7-9
CDR3 protein: CASSLGDRNQPQHF
CDR3 DNA: TGTGCCAGCAGCCTGGGGGACCGCAATCAGCCCCAGCATTTT

D gene: -
J gene: TRBJ1-3
clone size: -
V gene: TRBV7-2
CDR3 protein: CASSLNTAGKSAIYF
CDR3 DNA: TGTGCCAGCAGCTTGAATACGGCAGGGAAGAGCGCCATATATTTT

D gene: TRBD1
J gene: TRBJ1-1
clone size: few
V gene: TRBV6-1
CDR3 protein: CAGSTGVNTEAFF
CDR3 DNA: TGTGCCGGGTCCACAGGGGTGAACACTGAAGCTTTCTTT

D gene: TRBD1
J gene: TRBJ2-7
clone size: -
V gene: TRBV5-1
CDR3 protein: CASSVLGQGAYEQYF
CDR3 DNA: TGCGCCAGCAGCGTGTTGGGACAGGGGGCCTACGAGCAGTACTTC

D gene: -
J gene: TRBJ2-2
clone size: -
V gene: TRBV6-4
CDR3 protein: CASSVLQGSGELFF
CDR3 DNA: TGTGCCAGCAGTGTCCTACAGGGTAGCGGGGAGCTGTTTTTT

D gene: TRBD2
J gene: TRBJ2-7
clone size: -
V gene: TRBV27
CDR3 protein: CASSASGGAPYEQYF
CDR3 DNA: TGTGCCAGCAGTGCTAGCGGGGGAGCCCCCTACGAGCAGTACTTC

D gene: -
J gene: TRBJ1-6
clone size: -
V gene: TRBV28
CDR3 protein: CASIAGLNLNSPLHF
CDR3 DNA: TGTGCCTCCATTGCCGGTCTCAACCTTAATTCACCCCTCCACTTT

D gene: -
J gene: TRBJ1-1
clone size: -
V gene: TRBV7-2
CDR3 protein: CASSLITGLNAEAFF
CDR3 DNA: TGTGCCAGCAGCTTAATAACAGGGCTGAATGCTGAAGCTTTCTTT

D gene: -
J gene: TRBJ2-3
clone size: -
V gene: TRBV7-2
CDR3 protein: CASSLEAGTDTQYF
CDR3 DNA: TGTGCCAGCAGCTTAGAAGCGGGCACAGATACGCAGTATTTT

D gene: TRBD2
J gene: TRBJ2-5
clone size: -
V gene: TRBV5-4
CDR3 protein: CASSLGLAGRETQYF
CDR3 DNA: TGTGCCAGCAGCTTGGGACTAGCGGGGAGAGAGACCCAGTACTTC

D gene: -
J gene: TRBJ2-6
clone size: -
V gene: TRBV6-5
CDR3 protein: CASTSPGANVLTF
CDR3 DNA: TGTGCCAGCACCTCACCTGGGGCCAACGTCCTGACTTTC

D gene: -
J gene: TRBJ2-1
clone size: -
V gene: TRBV28
CDR3 protein: CASSWVNNEQFF
CDR3 DNA: TGTGCCAGCAGTTGGGTTAACAATGAGCAGTTCTTC

D gene: -
J gene: TRBJ2-3
clone size: -
V gene: TRBV28
CDR3 protein: CASSLLDSPGDTQYF
CDR3 DNA: TGTGCCAGCAGTCTTTTAGACTCCCCCGGTGATACGCAGTATTTT

D gene: -
J gene: TRBJ1-5
clone size: -
V gene: TRBV2
CDR3 protein: CASSSLGGRSNQPQHF
CDR3 DNA: TGTGCCAGCAGCAGCCTCGGCGGGCGTAGCAATCAGCCCCAGCATTTT

D gene: TRBD1
J gene: TRBJ1-1
clone size: once
V gene: TRBV27
CDR3 protein: CAIRQGWNTEAFF
CDR3 DNA: TGTGCCATCAGACAGGGCTGGAACACTGAAGCTTTCTTT

D gene: -
J gene: TRBJ1-2
clone size: -
V gene: TRBV2
CDR3 protein: CAIADYTF
CDR3 DNA: TGTGCCATCGCTGACTACACCTTC

D gene: -
J gene: TRBJ2-5
clone size: -
V gene: TRBV5-4
CDR3 protein: CASSPAQTWETQYF
CDR3 DNA: TGTGCCAGCAGTCCCGCCCAGACGTGGGAGACCCAGTACTTC